This paragraph covers one TCR beta chain sequence. The antigen is undetermined. At one of its ends the junction is not consistent with the germline gene, which may arise from a read error. The PCR ran on 60 Vbeta and 13 Jbeta primers. Generated by immunoSEQ multiplex PCR, the TCRdb table keeps only in-frame clones and is missing some. The sample has about 130,000 clones, more than 75% seen once; the top ten hold about 1.5%. This CDR3 has 15 residues. The V gene's germline CDR1 is MNHNS and CDR2 SASEGT. This sample was taken from a study of cytomegalovirus exposure and HLA in healthy donors. Points from the study as a whole: Likely technical artifact: a cluster of highly shared sequence variants.

The TCR was taken from a female donor in good health and CMV-seronegative. The chain employs TRBV6-1 and TRBJ1-4, with D maybe TRBD1 (5 bases). The sequenced material came from PBMCs. CDR3 sequence reads: CASSEVGRGMGKLFF. The CDR3 nucleotides read TGTGCCAGCAGCGAAGTCGGGCGGGGGATGGGAAAACTGTTTTTT.